The rows below give T cell receptor beta chains drawn from one sample of a study of cytomegalovirus exposure and HLA in healthy donors. This table comes from immunoSEQ multiplex PCR, and its TCRdb copy is limited to in-frame clones, with some not included. The table shows 150,000 or so clones, with around three quarters occurring only once. The sequenced sample was PBMCs. All receptors derive from a male donor in good health and CMV-seronegative. CDR3s leave out the opening cysteine and the closing phenylalanine or tryptophan.

TRBJ2-5	TRBV6-1	ASNTDRHETQY
TRBJ1-1	TRBV4-1	ASSPSRRMNTEAF
TRBJ2-4	TRBV19	ASTTTGGKNIQY
TRBJ2-5	TRBV5-1	ASSLGHLYQETQY
TRBJ2-7	TRBV4-1	ASSLKGALGGGYEQY
TRBJ1-1	TRBV19	ASKIRGMNTEAF
TRBJ1-6	TRBV18	ASYRDRSSPLH
TRBJ2-7	TRBV5-3	ARSYLAAYSLYEQY
TRBJ2-5	TRBV29-1	SVGGTPRETQY
TRBJ2-7	TRBV7-2	ASTLRGGAGLTYEQY
TRBJ2-2	TRBV28	ASSGPGDPNTGELF
TRBJ2-1	TRBV27	ASSFTRDRGYNEQF
TRBJ2-2	TRBV7-2	ASRLIAGELF
TRBJ2-5	TRBV29-1	SAGRGGQGETQY
TRBJ1-4	TRBV28	ASTLAGTHQRSNEKLF
TRBJ2-6	TRBV5-1	ASSFPGSGANVLT
TRBJ2-7	TRBV7-2	ASSPDLRDSRYEQY
TRBJ1-1	TRBV18	ASSPREGPYSTEAF
TRBJ1-1	TRBV10-3	AISGGGNTEAF
TRBJ2-7	TRBV28	ASSQTSAIPYEQY
TRBJ2-7	TRBV28	ASSLLPLFSGEGYEQY
TRBJ1-5	TRBV5-6	ASSNKAGISNQPQH
TRBJ2-3	TRBV28	ASTQDSTDSTDTQY
TRBJ2-7	TRBV6-6	ASSVDRDGPYEQY
TRBJ2-7	TRBV7-2	ASSLTGSLPRDEQY
TRBJ1-2	TRBV6-5	ASSYNREYGYT
TRBJ1-1	TRBV7-2	ASSSIQANTEAF
TRBJ2-5	TRBV5-4	ASSSPGETQY
TRBJ2-2	TRBV7-2	ASSSGLRSGTGELF
TRBJ2-1	TRBV19	ASSVPGLAAYNEQF
.	TRBV28	ASRQGGGPYEQY
TRBJ2-1	TRBV7-3	ASSSTGTSYNEQF
TRBJ1-5	TRBV5-1	ASSLEGINQPQH
TRBJ2-3	TRBV28	ASSGGSDTQY
TRBJ2-3	TRBV19	ASTLIAGGRDTQY
TRBJ2-5	TRBV18	ASLSGTRVYQETQY
TRBJ2-3	TRBV9	ASSTLGQSTDTQY
TRBJ1-1	TRBV19	ASSIGDIRVEAF
TRBJ1-1	TRBV19	ASSKDLGNTEAF
TRBJ2-5	TRBV5-8	ASSYKTGYQETQY
TRBJ1-2	TRBV6-5	ASSYDGSRSYGYT
TRBJ2-1	TRBV6-6	ATTPRESPNEQF
TRBJ2-3	TRBV27	ASSLGASGSTDTQY
TRBJ2-7	TRBV18	ASSPSEGAYYEQY
TRBJ1-5	TRBV4-2	ASSQDRGSQPQH
TRBJ1-2	TRBV18	ASSPGTGINYGYT
TRBJ2-1	TRBV6-6	ASSDDRARGNEQF
TRBJ2-4	TRBV6-6	ASRPITGLKNIQY
TRBJ1-5	TRBV27	ASSSDRNQPQH
TRBJ2-3	TRBV29-1	SARRGGVVTDTQY
TRBJ2-3	TRBV5-4	ASSFGTSGGAGTDTQY
TRBJ2-7	TRBV5-6	ASSAGVGGFYEQY
TRBJ1-4	TRBV7-9	SSSDGQGTTNEKLF
TRBJ1-6	TRBV15	ATSADRAYNSPLH
TRBJ1-3	TRBV6-5	ASSKGEAGNTIY
TRBJ1-5	TRBV7-9	ASSRRQGYQPQH
TRBJ2-7	TRBV29-1	SVGPGQKYEQY
TRBJ2-4	TRBV6-5	ASSLTSGGYDPQY
TRBJ2-2	TRBV19	ASIPAGAGELF